This T cell receptor (beta chain) was captured in a study of blood T cell repertoires in COVID-19. Overall study: Nucleic acid was either cDNA or gDNA, and it came from T cells, B-cell-depleted T cells, or PBMCs.

Produced via immunoSEQ multiplex PCR; TCRdb's table is partial and in-frame only. The sample has about 160,000 clones, less than 90% seen once. Germline V CDR1 and CDR2: SQVTM, ANQGSEA. This CDR3 comprises 15 residues. V shed 1 base and J 9 bases; nucleotides not matched to a gene: 14. The rearrangement links TRBV29-1 to TRBJ1-2, with 7 bases matching TRBD1. Sample: peripheral blood. The receptor's source is a woman in her seventies with acute or convalescent COVID-19. CDR3 loop: CSVEGEGQDPWSYTF. As DNA, the CDR3 is TGCAGCGTTGAAGGAGAAGGACAGGACCCTTGGAGCTACACCTTC.